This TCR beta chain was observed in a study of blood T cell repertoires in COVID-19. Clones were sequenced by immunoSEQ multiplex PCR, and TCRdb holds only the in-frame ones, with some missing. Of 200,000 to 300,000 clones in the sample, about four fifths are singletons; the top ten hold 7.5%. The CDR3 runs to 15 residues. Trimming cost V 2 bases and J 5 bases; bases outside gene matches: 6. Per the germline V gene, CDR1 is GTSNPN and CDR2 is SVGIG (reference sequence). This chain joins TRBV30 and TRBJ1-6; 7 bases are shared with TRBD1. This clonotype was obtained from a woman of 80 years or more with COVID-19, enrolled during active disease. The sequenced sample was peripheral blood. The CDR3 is CAWSTRGTNNSPLHF. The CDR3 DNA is TGTGCCTGGAGTACCAGGGGGACGAATAATTCACCCCTCCACTTT.